Here is one T cell receptor beta chain with its context. This clonotype came up a few times. The antigen this receptor binds is unknown. Per-nucleotide qualities are absent, and no much larger clonotype sits a single base away. Amplification of TCR beta CDR3 regions was carried out from RNA transcripts. A first-round RT-PCR of the TCR CDR3 used the HTBI primer set with the Qiagen OneStep RT-PCR kit. Libraries were constructed in a second round of multiplex PCR, after which size selection and purification were carried out. Sequencing of the libraries was done on an Illumina HiSeq2000 using paired-end 100 bp reads. In the paper's pipeline: SOAPnuke was used to process the raw data, throwing out any read that contained adapters or uncalled bases, had a mean Phred below 15, or lacked an exact constant-primer or identifier match. COPE v1.2.5 was used to merge high-quality paired reads, and clonotypes were defined as unique nucleotide sequences. MiTCR v1.1 was used to align the clonotypes against IMGT TRBV, TRBD and TRBJ reference segments. Only V-J combinations with frequency above 0.0001, covering 99.2% of repertoires, were analysed. The TCS score was defined as the ratio of F50 (clonal expansion) to E x V (chaos), calculated using BLOSUM62-based TCRdist between CDR3 peptides within each V-J. Welch's t-statistics and random forest reduced around 510 V-J features to 13, which were used in a naive Bayes classifier (R e1071). TCRdb took the public reads, trimmed them with fastp at Q25, ran MiXCR for clone calling and kept in-frame beta chains. Rows matching on CDR3 protein sequence are summarized as one entry with the most common DNA and genes. The V and J calls shown here were made by TCRdb, not taken from the authors' results. The table for this sample lists around 300,000 distinct CDR3 sequences; about 20% of them were counted only once. In total, the top ten clones hold approximately 60% of the sample.

The source of the sample is a study of T cells in Graves' hyperthyroidism and ophthalmopathy (dated by TCRdb to the late 2010s). Background on the whole study: Peripheral blood was sampled at the time of initial diagnosis, prior to any treatment. The paper describes TCR Vbeta CDR3 sequencing of some 130 peripheral blood samples, made up of 43 ophthalmopathy patients, some 76 hyperthyroidism patients and 17 progressor patients. The 100 or so discovery patients were randomly divided into training and test sets at a 7:3 ratio. To identify distinguishing TCR V-J signatures, a discovery cohort of 100 patients was used, comprising some 45 with Graves' ophthalmopathy and around 60 with stable Graves' hyperthyroidism. Prospective prediction of ophthalmopathy was tested in an independent validation cohort consisting of 18 hyperthyroidism patients and 15 or so patients who later progressed to ophthalmopathy. Once sampling was done, hyperthyroidism patients were given methimazole at a starting dose of 30 mg daily, whereas ophthalmopathy patients were given high-dose intravenous methylprednisolone. The study also compared thyroid tissue and blood T-cell repertoires from about 6 Graves' hyperthyroidism patients.

What the research found in general, with its limitations: Sample size was not statistically predetermined, and blinding of investigators to group allocation was not performed. During validation, the model predicted progression to ophthalmopathy a median of roughly 7.1 months ahead of onset, with approximately 71% sensitivity and roughly 72% specificity. Blood samples also contained most of the expanded thyroid clonotypes (frequency above 0.001), which suggests that blood repertoires may reflect thyroid immune responses. Ophthalmopathy was separated from stable hyperthyroidism by a 13 V-J signature model, with approximately 89% sensitivity and about 81% specificity obtained in cross-validation and 80%/75% obtained in testing.

Taken from the germline V gene, the CDR1 and CDR2 loops are SGHTA and FQGTGA. V sheds 1 base and J sheds 5 bases, leaving 7 bases between their ends. The CDR3 goes from the cysteine to the phenylalanine over 13 residues. Only the CDR3 portion is preserved as DNA: 39 bases, with reading frame beginning at the first base. In the ophthalmopathy patients, disease was moderately to severely active, with a Clinical Activity Score of 3 or more, a NOSPECS grade of 4 or more, and a duration of less than 3 months. Patients with uncontrolled infections, other autoimmune diseases, pregnancy or lactation were excluded. Diagnoses relied on clinical symptoms, serum thyroxine and TRAb, thyroid ultrasound and orbital computed tomography. Ficoll-Paque density gradient centrifugation was used to isolate PBMCs from 8 to 10 ml of fresh peripheral blood. Total RNA was extracted with Trizol reagent, and quality was checked on an Agilent 2100 Bioanalyzer.

The rearrangement combines TRBV7-3 with TRBJ2-3; the D gene is not confidently resolved. Sequenced input: blood. The source of this sequence is a man aged 25 to 40 with Graves' ophthalmopathy. CDR3 sequence: CASSLSFGDTQYF. The DNA sequence is TGTGCCAGCAGCTTAAGCTTCGGAGATACGCAGTATTTT.